The present T cell receptor (beta chain) was sequenced within a study of T-cell memory formation after mild COVID-19. This clonotype was observed a few times. Its antigen is unidentified. The CDR3 is 14 residues long. V lost 6 bases and J lost 5, with 14 bases in between. The germline gives CDR1 SEHNR, CDR2 FQNEAQ (reference sequence). Using its own MiXCR run on the 5' RACE reads, TCRdb lists one record per CDR3 protein. The table records over 350,000 distinct CDR3 sequences, roughly 15% of them present only once. Study outcomes and limitations: The study found contracting CD4+ clones mainly in CM and EM and contracting CD8+ clones in EMRA.

The source is a man aged 18-30 years who had mild COVID-19 (a few samples of this study predate the infection). Cell type and time point are not known. Sequencing was done on a sample of PBMCs or a T cell subset sorted from them (not recorded which). The genes are TRBV7-9 and TRBJ1-5, with no clear D. The CDR3 DNA sequence: TGTGCCAGCAGTTACGGTGAGCCCCATCAGCCCCAGCATTTT. Its protein is CASSYGEPHQPQHF.